Here is one T cell receptor beta chain with its context. At one boundary the junction diverges from the germline segment, which might be a read error. The sample comes from a study of blood T cells in healthy people across ages. The second PCR ran about 6 to 12 cycles with a sample-barcoded 5' primer and J-beta primers. MiXCR, applied by TCRdb to the 5' RACE reads, yields one record per CDR3 protein. The data contain over 500,000 distinct CDR3 sequences, 25% to 35% of them singletons. The V gene's germline CDR1 is MGHRA and CDR2 YSYEKL. The CDR3 length is 17 residues. These same data were also listed under a study on T cells of mothers and their children.

The chain links TRBV4-1 to TRBJ2-1; 10 bases are shared with TRBD2. This TCR came from a boy younger than 10 in good health. Sequencing was performed on blood. For the CDR3, the DNA is TGCGCCATCAGCCAAGATTTACTAGCGGGGTCCTACAATGAGCAGTTCTTC. Translated: CAISQDLLAGSYNEQFF.